The next 8 T cell receptor beta chains were all read from a single sample in a study of blood T cells in healthy people across ages. Using a J-beta primer mix together with a sample-barcoded 5' primer, a second PCR was run for about 6 to 11 cycles. Via MiXCR, TCRdb re-called the 5' RACE reads, giving one row per CDR3 protein. The sample has roughly 500,000 distinct CDR3 sequences; roughly 28% are singletons. The specimen was blood. The source is a woman in her 70s in good health.

This clonotype was seen ten or more times. This chain uses TRBV7-9 with TRBJ2-5, with unresolved D. This CDR3 contains 12 residues. CDR1 SEHNR and CDR2 FQNEAQ come from the germline V gene (reference sequence). With 4 bases removed from V and 5 bases from J, the gap between germline ends came to 8 bases. The CDR3 sequence: CASSYGVETQYF. In DNA form, the CDR3 reads TGTGCCAGCAGCTATGGGGTGGAGACCCAGTACTTC.

In its sample, this clonotype was seen once. The chain joins TRBV20-1 to TRBJ2-1; 10 bases are shared with TRBD2. The DNA end favors TRBJ2-7, so the J call may be wrong. Per germline, CDR1 DFQATT and CDR2 SNEGSKA (reference sequence). This CDR3 comprises 14 residues. The CDR3 protein is CSALAGVTPYEQYF. The DNA of the CDR3 is TGCAGTGCTCTAGCGGGGGTCACCCCCTACGAGCAGTACTTC.

This rearrangement joins TRBV7-9 to TRBJ2-7; 8 bases agree with TRBD1. The V and J ends lost 5 bases and 0 bases, in that order; junction bases with no gene match: 6. CDR3 length: 15 amino acids. Germline-derived CDR1 and CDR2 are SEHNR and FQNEAQ (reference sequence). CDR3 in DNA: TGTGCCAGCAGCCCGGGACAGGTGAGCTCCTACGAGCAGTACTTC. This translates into CASSPGQVSSYEQYF. The full variable domain, its missing parts supplied by reference TRBV7-9 and TRBJ2-7, is DTGVSQNPRHKITKRGQNVTFRCDPISEHNRLYWYRQTLGQGPEFLTYFQNEAQLEKSRLLSDRFSAERPKGSFSTLEIQRTEQGDSAMYLCASSPGQVSSYEQYFGPGTRLTVT.

The chain links TRBV7-9 to TRBJ2-1, with TRBD2 matching 7 bases. Germline assignment: CDR1 SEHNR and CDR2 FQNEAQ (reference sequence). The V gene end was trimmed by 5 bases and the J gene end by 13 bases; junction bases not matched to a gene: 8. This CDR3 comprises 12 residues. CDR3 amino acids: CASSPRGVDQFF. The CDR3 DNA reads as TGTGCCAGCAGCCCCCGGGGGGTCGACCAGTTCTTC.

The chain joins TRBV4-3 to TRBJ1-2; the match to TRBD1 covers 7 bases. After removal of 4 bases from V and 7 bases from J, the junction contained 12 bases not matched to a gene. The CDR3 covers 15 residues. Germline lookup yields CDR1 LGHNA and CDR2 YSLEER. CDR3 nucleotides: TGCGCCAGCAGCCGCGTAGACAGGGAGGGTGGTGGCTACACCTTC. Its translation is CASSRVDREGGGYTF.

This clonotype was seen a few times. For the CDR3, the DNA is TGCGCCAGCAGCCGCACACAGGGCGGCGGGGAGCTGTTTTTT. It codes for CASSRTQGGGELFF. The chain joins TRBV4-1 to TRBJ2-2, with D possibly TRBD1 on 6 matching bases. The germline CDR1 and CDR2 sequences are MGHRA and YSYEKL. This CDR3 spans 14 amino acids. The V end lost 4 bases, the J end lost 7 bases, and 13 bases lay between the germline ends.

The CDR3 loop reads CASSSEGLKGYTF. CDR3 sequence (DNA): TGTGCCAGCAGCTCGGAGGGCTTGAAGGGCTACACCTTC. The chain employs TRBV7-8 and TRBJ1-2; D gene ambiguous. The CDR3 runs 13 residues. V was shortened by 4 bases and J by 8 bases, with 14 bases between the two germline ends. CDR1 is SGHVS, CDR2 FQNEAQ, per germline.

This clonotype was detected a few times. This sequence joins TRBV6-5 and TRBJ1-4, with 11 bases fitting TRBD1. V lost 8 bases, J lost 7 bases, and 6 bases stayed unmatched. CDR1 is MNHEY and CDR2 is SVGAGI in the germline V gene. CDR3 length equals 14 residues. CDR3 loop: CASHGQGAVEKLFF. CDR3 nucleotides: TGTGCCAGCCACGGACAGGGGGCGGTTGAAAAACTGTTTTTT.